These T cell receptor beta chains were read from a single sample in a study of blood T cell repertoires in COVID-19. Using immunoSEQ multiplex PCR, the repertoire was profiled, and TCRdb retains in-frame clones only, with some absent. This sample has about 140,000 clones, with around 80% found just once. Sequencing was performed on peripheral blood. These receptors were taken from a man in his fifties or sixties who had recovered from COVID-19. Each CDR3 is given with its conserved first and last residue. Each record gives: D gene, V gene, clone size, J gene, CDR3 protein, CDR3 DNA. A D gene is named only where the DNA matches it firmly. Some rows have no size entry. The others give once, few or many, or a class for an expanded clone.

>.|TRBV5-6|.|TRBJ1-1
CASSSPGGGRDTEAFF
TGTGCCAGCAGCTCCCCCGGGGGGGGAAGGGACACTGAAGCTTTCTTT
>TRBD1|TRBV7-2|once|TRBJ1-2
CVSSLRWDRGGGYTF
TGTGTCAGCAGCTTACGCTGGGACAGGGGGGGCGGCTACACCTTC
>TRBD2|TRBV10-3|.|TRBJ2-7
CAISVGLAGEGYEQYF
TGTGCCATCAGTGTCGGCCTAGCGGGAGAGGGTTACGAGCAGTACTTC
>.|TRBV29-1|.|TRBJ1-2
CSVPATGAPNYGYTF
TGCAGCGTTCCAGCGACAGGTGCCCCGAACTATGGCTACACCTTC
>TRBD1|TRBV30|.|TRBJ1-6
CAWSVRGGTGGGSPLHF
TGTGCCTGGAGTGTACGTGGCGGGACAGGGGGGGGTTCACCCCTCCACTTT
>TRBD1|TRBV7-2|.|TRBJ2-1
CASSLNWGGQGYNEQFF
TGTGCCAGCAGCCTTAACTGGGGGGGACAGGGCTACAATGAGCAGTTCTTC
>.|TRBV28|.|TRBJ2-3
CASRIGQPSTDTQYF
TGTGCCAGCAGGATAGGACAGCCTAGCACAGATACGCAGTATTTT
>TRBD1|TRBV19|.|TRBJ2-1
CASSIGRDRGEQFF
TGTGCCAGTAGTATTGGGAGGGACAGGGGAGAGCAGTTCTTC
>.|TRBV6-2/TRBV6-3|.|TRBJ2-3
CASSYLATDTQYF
TGTGCCAGCAGTTACTTAGCCACAGATACGCAGTATTTT
>TRBD2|TRBV10-3|.|TRBJ2-1
CAISLTSGRANEQFF
TGTGCCATCAGTCTCACTAGCGGGAGGGCCAATGAGCAGTTCTTC
>TRBD1|TRBV5-4|few|TRBJ1-5
CASISWGQGTEDCNQPQHF
TGTGCCAGCATCTCCTGGGGACAGGGAACAGAGGATTGCAATCAGCCCCAGCATTTT
>.|TRBV7-9|few|TRBJ1-5
CASSPGSGQPQHF
TGTGCCAGCAGCCCTGGAAGCGGGCAGCCCCAGCATTTT
>TRBD1|TRBV7-2|many|TRBJ1-1
CASSLEGAVNTEAFF
TGTGCCAGCAGCTTAGAGGGGGCCGTGAACACTGAAGCTTTCTTT
>TRBD1|TRBV7-9|few|TRBJ2-3
CASSRGQGGVGGDTQYF
TGTGCCAGCAGCCGTGGACAGGGAGGAGTCGGAGGAGATACGCAGTATTTT
>.|TRBV29-1|.|TRBJ1-2
CSVAPNAGDGYTF
TGCAGCGTTGCCCCAAACGCGGGGGATGGCTACACCTTC
>.|TRBV3-1/TRBV3-2|.|TRBJ1-1
CASSQVAGLEAFF
TGTGCCAGCAGCCAAGTTGCGGGGCTGGAAGCTTTCTTT
>TRBD2|TRBV30|once|TRBJ2-1
CAWSWTSGSVEQFF
TGTGCCTGGAGTTGGACTAGCGGGAGTGTTGAGCAGTTCTTC
>.|TRBV15|.|TRBJ2-5
CATSREYSGETQYF
TGTGCCACCAGCAGAGAATATTCAGGGGAGACCCAGTACTTC
>TRBD2|TRBV7-3|once|TRBJ2-3
CASSSAGGTQYF
TGTGCCAGCAGCTCGGCGGGAGGTACGCAGTATTTT
>.|TRBV27|.|TRBJ1-6
CASSFRQNSPLHF
TGTGCCAGCAGTTTCCGACAGAATTCACCCCTCCACTTT
>.|TRBV11-1|.|TRBJ2-5
CASSSRGGQPQETQYF
TGTGCCAGCAGTTCACGGGGCGGACAGCCCCAAGAGACCCAGTACTTC
>.|TRBV3-1/TRBV3-2|.|TRBJ2-7
CASSQGSGGASSYEQYF
TGTGCCAGCAGCCAAGGATCTGGAGGGGCTAGCTCCTACGAGCAGTACTTC
>.|TRBV19|few|TRBJ1-4
CASSAGATNEKLFF
TGTGCCAGTAGCGCCGGTGCAACTAATGAAAAACTGTTTTTT
>.|TRBV20-1|few|TRBJ1-2
CSAENDGYTF
TGCAGTGCAGAGAATGATGGCTACACCTTC
>TRBD2|TRBV2|once|TRBJ2-1
CASSFGSSGFNEQFF
TGTGCCAGCAGTTTCGGGTCTAGCGGGTTTAATGAGCAGTTCTTC
>TRBD1|TRBV7-9|few|TRBJ1-4
CASSSRTGTYEKLFF
TGTGCCAGCAGCTCCCGGACAGGGACGTATGAAAAACTGTTTTTT
>.|TRBV6-5|.|TRBJ1-4
CASGRGATNEKLFF
TGTGCCAGCGGTAGAGGTGCAACTAATGAAAAACTGTTTTTT
>TRBD2|TRBV12-3/TRBV12-4|.|TRBJ2-3
CASITGGVDTQYF
TGTGCCAGCATCACTGGGGGGGTCGATACGCAGTATTTT
>TRBD1|TRBV5-1|.|TRBJ1-3
CASSGTGAAGNTIYF
TGCGCCAGCAGCGGTACAGGGGCTGCTGGAAACACCATATATTTT
>.|TRBV28|.|TRBJ1-4
CASSFSQGLNEKLFF
TGTGCCAGCAGTTTTTCACAGGGCCTAAATGAAAAACTGTTTTTT
>TRBD1|TRBV7-2|.|TRBJ2-3
CASSQWGQGVTDTQYF
TGTGCCAGCAGCCAATGGGGACAGGGTGTCACAGATACGCAGTATTTT
>TRBD1|TRBV18|.|TRBJ2-1
CASSPGQGVVYNEQFF
TGTGCCAGCTCACCCGGACAGGGAGTCGTCTACAATGAGCAGTTCTTC
>.|TRBV4-2|.|TRBJ2-2
CASNSGRSANTGELFF
TGTGCCAGCAACAGCGGGCGGTCCGCGAACACCGGGGAGCTGTTTTTT
>TRBD1|TRBV10-3|.|TRBJ2-7
CAISERAGGSYEQYF
TGTGCCATCAGTGAGCGGGCAGGGGGCTCCTACGAGCAGTACTTC
>TRBD1|TRBV24-1|.|TRBJ1-1
CATSDSGQGATTEAFF
TGTGCCACCAGTGATTCGGGACAGGGGGCTACGACTGAAGCTTTCTTT
>.|TRBV2|few|TRBJ1-2
CASSGSLQLYGYTF
TGTGCCAGCAGCGGGAGCCTCCAACTCTATGGCTACACCTTC
>TRBD2|TRBV7-2|.|TRBJ2-3
CASSLGVAGRDTQYF
TGTGCCAGCAGCTTAGGAGTAGCGGGGCGAGATACGCAGTATTTT
>TRBD2|TRBV5-1|.|TRBJ2-1
CASSRTSGGSYNEQFF
TGCGCCAGCAGTCGCACTAGCGGGGGGTCCTACAATGAGCAGTTCTTC
>.|TRBV6-2/TRBV6-3|many|TRBJ2-2
CASSYSINTGELFF
TGTGCCAGCAGTTACTCTATTAACACCGGGGAGCTGTTTTTT
>TRBD2|TRBV18|.|TRBJ2-5
CASSPRPTGGGETQYF
TGTGCCAGCTCACCGAGGCCGACGGGGGGTGGAGAGACCCAGTACTTC
>TRBD1|TRBV30|.|TRBJ1-3
CAWKGRTGVGGNTIYF
TGTGCCTGGAAGGGAAGGACAGGGGTGGGTGGAAACACCATATATTTT
>.|TRBV2|.|TRBJ1-3
CARVGGLVGNTIYF
TGTGCCAGGGTGGGGGGTCTTGTGGGAAACACCATATATTTT
>.|TRBV7-3|.|TRBJ2-3
CASSRLAWADTQYF
TGTGCCAGCAGCCGCCTAGCGTGGGCAGATACGCAGTATTTT
>TRBD1|TRBV4-3|.|TRBJ1-2
CASSNRDRGNYGYTF
TGCGCCAGCAGCAACCGGGACAGGGGGAACTATGGCTACACCTTC
>.|TRBV29-1|.|TRBJ1-2
CSVETPSSQAYYGYTF
TGCAGCGTTGAAACCCCGAGCTCGCAGGCCTATTATGGCTACACCTTC
>.|TRBV2|.|TRBJ2-2
CASSVQGEDTGELFF
TGTGCCAGCAGTGTACAGGGCGAGGACACCGGGGAGCTGTTTTTT
>.|TRBV6-2/TRBV6-3|.|TRBJ2-5
CASSYSRVETQYF
TGTGCCAGCAGTTACTCCAGGGTGGAGACCCAGTACTTC
>.|TRBV3-1/TRBV3-2|.|TRBJ2-4
CASSQVGGARGNIQYF
TGTGCCAGCAGCCAAGTTGGAGGGGCCCGCGGAAACATTCAGTACTTC